This is a list of T cell receptor beta chains from one sample in a study of CD8 T cells in ankylosing spondylitis. One entry per CDR3 protein, called by TCRdb with MiXCR from the 5' RACE reads. The table has around 770,000 distinct CDR3 sequences, 12% seen once; the top ten hold under 0.6%. Sequencing was done on a sample of blood, either unsorted or a sorted T cell fraction (not recorded which). The source is a male donor with ankylosing spondylitis. CDR3s include the opening cysteine and the closing phenylalanine or tryptophan. The D gene is left open where the match is weak. Clone size is stated in some rows and not others, as once, few, many or a class when expanded.

J gene	V gene	D gene	clone size	CDR3 DNA	CDR3 protein
TRBJ2-7	TRBV4-3	TRBD2	few	TGCGCCAGCAGCCCCGCTAGCGGGAGGACCCGGGGCGAGCAGTACTTC	CASSPASGRTRGEQYF
TRBJ2-7	TRBV7-2	.	many	TGTGCCAGCAGCCCCGGAGGGCTCGAGCAGTACTTC	CASSPGGLEQYF
TRBJ1-1	TRBV20-1	.	.	TGCAGTGCTAGAGTCGGCTACACTGAAGCTTTCTTT	CSARVGYTEAFF
TRBJ1-1	TRBV5-1	.	.	TGCGCCAGCAGCCTAAGGCAGGGAGGGTCAAACACTGAAGCTTTCTTT	CASSLRQGGSNTEAFF
TRBJ2-7	TRBV4-3	.	.	TGCGCCAGCAGCCAAGACTACCTCATGGGAGGGCAGTACTTC	CASSQDYLMGGQYF
TRBJ2-7	TRBV28	.	.	TGTGCCAGCAAAGCCGGGCCAGGACATTACGAGCAGTACTTC	CASKAGPGHYEQYF
TRBJ1-6	TRBV6-5	.	many	TGTGCCAGCAGTTACACGGTTTTGGGGAACAATTCACCCCTCCACTTT	CASSYTVLGNNSPLHF
TRBJ2-6	TRBV18	.	many	TGTGCCAGCTCCCCCAGACGCTCTGGGGCCAACGTCCTGACTTTC	CASSPRRSGANVLTF
TRBJ2-2	TRBV7-3	.	few	TGTGCCAGCAGCACCAACTCGCACGGGGAGCTGTTTTTT	CASSTNSHGELFF
TRBJ2-5	TRBV4-3	.	.	TGCGCCAGCAGCCAGGAACTAGGGAGTCCTATGTACTTC	CASSQELGSPMYF
TRBJ2-1	TRBV7-3	TRBD2	.	TGTGCCAGCAGCGTCCGACCGGGGGGGCCGGCTGAGCAGTTCTTC	CASSVRPGGPAEQFF